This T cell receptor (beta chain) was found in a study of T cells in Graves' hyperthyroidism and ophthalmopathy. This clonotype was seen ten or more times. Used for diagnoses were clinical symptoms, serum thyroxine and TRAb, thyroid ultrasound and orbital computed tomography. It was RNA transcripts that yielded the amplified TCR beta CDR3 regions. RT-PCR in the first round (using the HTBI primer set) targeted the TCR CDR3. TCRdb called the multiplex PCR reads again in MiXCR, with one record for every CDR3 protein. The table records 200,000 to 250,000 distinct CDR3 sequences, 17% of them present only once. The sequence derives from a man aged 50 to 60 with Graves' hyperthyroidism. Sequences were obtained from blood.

DNA of the CDR3: TGTGCCAGCAGTTTGTCTCCTAATGAAAAACTGTTTTTT. The encoded protein is CASSLSPNEKLFF. This rearrangement joins TRBV12-3 or TRBV12-4 to TRBJ1-4; D unclear. V dropped 3 bases and J dropped 3 bases, with 5 bases sitting between them. This CDR3 comprises 13 residues.